The 29 T cell receptor beta chains given below trace back to one sample, sequenced in a study of regulatory T cells in long-lasting Graves disease. Sequencing libraries for TCR beta were prepared with iRepertoire HTBI primers and Arm-PCR of CDR3 regions. TCRdb used MiXCR to reprocess the multiplex PCR reads, holding one entry per CDR3 protein. The data contain approximately 400,000 distinct CDR3 sequences, about 15% of them seen just once; the ten biggest clones take up about 8.3%. Time point specified: newly diagnosed GD, antithyroid drugs for less than 3 months. The TCR library was made from RNA that had been extracted from PBMCs in TRIzol. These data also featured in a second study, about T cells in Graves' hyperthyroidism and ophthalmopathy.

Sequencing was performed on peripheral blood mononuclear cells (PBMCs), taken at new diagnosis, from a patient treated with antithyroid drugs. The receptors derive from a woman aged 40-49 years with Graves disease.

The table lists this clonotype with many counts. J is TRBJ2-5 and V is TRBV6-1; TRBD2 matches 13 bases. CDR3 length: 16 amino acids. V was clipped by 3 bases and J by 5 bases; unmatched bases: 6. CDR1 and CDR2 (germline): MNHNS, SASEGT. CDR3 sequence: CASSDGLAGAAETQYF. CDR3 in DNA: TGTGCCAGCAGTGACGGACTAGCGGGAGCAGCGGAGACCCAGTACTTC.

The chain is built from TRBV20-1 and TRBJ2-3; a possible D gene is TRBD1 (6 bases). Per germline, CDR1 DFQATT and CDR2 SNEGSKA (reference sequence). This CDR3 contains 15 residues. V lost 0 bases to trimming and J lost 4 bases, with 14 bases between them. The CDR3 loop reads CSARDPRGAADTQYF. The CDR3 nucleotides are TGCAGTGCTAGAGATCCCAGGGGCGCGGCAGATACGCAGTATTTT.

The chain carries TRBV29-1 and TRBJ2-7, with D unclear. The germline V gene encodes CDR1 SQVTM and CDR2 ANQGSEA. The length of the CDR3 is 15 residues. V lost 4 bases, J lost 0 bases, and 16 bases lay in between. The CDR3 sequence is CSVVPSAASSYEQYF. In nucleotides, the CDR3 is TGCAGCGTTGTTCCCTCGGCTGCCAGCTCCTACGAGCAGTACTTC.

This clonotype showed up just a few times. The chain uses TRBV28 and TRBJ1-5; a possible D gene is TRBD1 (6 bases). The V gene's germline CDR1 is MDHEN and CDR2 SYDVKM. The V end lost 6 bases, the J end lost 0 bases, and 24 bases lay between the germline ends. The CDR3 is 19 residues long. In DNA form, the CDR3 reads TGTGCCAGCAGGAGGGGGGGCCGAAGAGCCCTATATAGCAATCAGCCCCAGCATTTT. It translates to CASRRGGRRALYSNQPQHF.

This clonotype was recorded once. The chain employs TRBV4-1 and TRBJ1-3; TRBD1 might be the D (6 bases). The CDR3 length is 15 residues. Germline V lookup: CDR1 MGHRA, CDR2 YSYEKL. With 5 bases removed from V and 4 bases from J, the gap between germline ends came to 15 bases. CDR3 in amino acids: CASSRTGGIGNTIYF. The CDR3 nucleotides are TGCGCCAGCAGCAGAACGGGGGGCATCGGAAACACCATATATTTT.

This clonotype was detected ten times or more. CDR3 amino acids: CASQTGPGTDTQYF. The CDR3 DNA sequence: TGTGCCAGCCAGACAGGGCCTGGCACAGATACGCAGTATTTT. This sequence joins TRBV2 and TRBJ2-3; 7 bases agree with TRBD1. Trimming cost V 8 bases and J 1 base; bases outside gene matches: 6. This CDR3 contains 14 residues. Germline assignment: CDR1 SNHLY and CDR2 FYNNEI.

This clonotype has more than one count but fewer than ten. The chain recombines TRBV5-1 with TRBJ1-5; D is undetermined. Trimming took off 0 bases at V and 0 bases at J, with 7 bases between the two ends. The CDR3 is 15 amino acids. Germline CDR1 SGHRS, CDR2 YFSETQ. The CDR3 protein is CASSLDLSSNQPQHF. CDR3 nucleotide sequence: TGCGCCAGCAGCTTGGATCTCAGTAGCAATCAGCCCCAGCATTTT. Full variable domain (outside the CDR3, taken from reference TRBV5-1 and TRBJ1-5): KAGVTQTPRYLIKTRGQQVTLSCSPISGHRSVSWYQQTPGQGLQFLFEYFSETQRNKGNFPGRFSGRQFSNSRSEMNVSTLELGDSALYLCASSLDLSSNQPQHFGDGTRLSIL.

This clonotype was seen repeatedly, ten times or more. The V gene is TRBV24-1, the J gene TRBJ2-4; 7 positions agree with TRBD2. V lost 3 bases and J lost 8; bases outside the gene matches: 9. Germline lookup yields CDR1 KGHDR and CDR2 SFDVKD. The CDR3 spans 15 residues. The CDR3 is CATSDPSGPSHIQYF. The CDR3 nucleotides are TGTGCCACCAGTGATCCTAGCGGCCCTAGTCACATTCAGTACTTC.

The table lists this clonotype with many counts. The CDR3 DNA follows: TGTGCCAGCAGCTTAGGGGGACTAGCGCCAGAGCAGTTCTTC. Its protein product is CASSLGGLAPEQFF. The chain combines TRBV7-2 with TRBJ2-1, with 10 nucleotides matching TRBD2. Germline lookup yields CDR1 SGHTA and CDR2 FQGNSA. The CDR3 contains 14 residues. Trimming at V came to 1 base and at J to 10 bases, leaving 4 bases not matched to a gene.

Note on this clonotype: This could be a read error, since a much larger clone is one nucleotide away. This chain uses TRBV11-2 with TRBJ2-1; D remains unclear. This CDR3 region has 15 residues. Trimming shortened V by 2 bases and J by 11 bases, and 19 bases separated the two germline ends. Germline CDR1 SGHAT, CDR2 FQNNGV. CDR3 residues: CASSLTNWAEGQQFF. The CDR3 DNA is TGTGCCAGCAGCTTAACCAATTGGGCAGAAGGGCAGCAGTTCTTC. Full variable domain (remainder filled in from reference TRBV11-2 and TRBJ2-1): EAGVAQSPRYKIIEKRQSVAFWCNPISGHATLYWYQQILGQGPKLLIQFQNNGVVDDSQLPKDRFSAERLKGVDSTLKIQPAKLEDSAVYLCASSLTNWAEGQQFFGPGTRLTVL.

The chain carries TRBV30 and TRBJ2-7; the D is unclear. The CDR3 is 14 amino acids. Germline V gene sequence: CDR1 GTSNPN, CDR2 SVGIG (reference sequence). Trimming left V 0 bases short and J 3 bases short, with 12 bases between. The CDR3 DNA is TGTGCCTGGAGTGTAGGCGGCCCGAGCTACGAGCAGTACTTC. This codes for CAWSVGGPSYEQYF.

This clonotype has at least ten counts. CDR3 nucleotide sequence: TGTGCCAGCAAGGCAGGCCCCTACGAGCAGTACTTC. This gives the protein CASKAGPYEQYF. J is TRBJ2-7 and V is TRBV2; the D is unclear. Germline V lookup: CDR1 SNHLY, CDR2 FYNNEI. The CDR3 totals 12 residues. V dropped 7 bases and J dropped 2 bases, with 9 bases sitting between them.

This clonotype was detected many times. The chain has TRBV28 and TRBJ2-7; TRBD2 aligns across 12 bases. J gave up 3 bases and V 6 bases, and 6 bases lay outside the gene matches. The CDR3 extends over 15 amino acids. The germline gives CDR1 MDHEN, CDR2 SYDVKM. The CDR3 sequence: CASRPSGRALYEQYF. The CDR3 DNA reads as TGTGCCAGCAGACCTAGCGGGAGGGCTCTCTACGAGCAGTACTTC.

This clonotype came up a few times. The V call is TRBV20-1, the J call TRBJ2-2, with D perhaps TRBD1 or TRBD2 (5 bases each). The CDR3 totals 19 residues. Germline assignment: CDR1 DFQATT and CDR2 SNEGSKA (reference sequence). V dropped 1 base and J dropped 0 bases, with 21 bases sitting between them. The CDR3 DNA is TGCAGTGCTAGAGCTCAGGGTGGCTCGGGGCTTGCGAACACCGGGGAGCTGTTTTTT. Residues: CSARAQGGSGLANTGELFF.

This chain uses TRBV4-1 with TRBJ2-5; possible D gene TRBD2, 6 bases. The CDR3 is 17 amino acids. Germline CDR1 MGHRA, CDR2 YSYEKL. V was shortened by 5 bases and J by 2 bases, with 21 bases between the two germline ends. The CDR3 DNA follows: TGCGCCAGCAGCTTTCCCGGGACTGGCGAAACTCAAGAGACCCAGTACTTC. Amino acid sequence: CASSFPGTGETQETQYF.

This clonotype has a handful of counts. For the CDR3, the DNA is TGTGCCAGCAGCTTGGAAGGGTTCGTCGGGTCGGGCAGTCAAGAGACCCAGTACTTC. Amino acid sequence: CASSLEGFVGSGSQETQYF. V is TRBV5-6 and J is TRBJ2-1; unclear D gene. The tail of the sequence fits TRBJ2-5 better, so the J call may be wrong. Germline-derived CDR1 and CDR2 are SGHDT and YYEEEE. This CDR3 is 19 amino acids long.

This clonotype was recorded many times. V is TRBV11-3 and J is TRBJ2-1; the D gene is possibly TRBD2 (6 bases). The V gene lost 4 bases and the J gene lost 2 bases, with 18 bases spanning the gap. The CDR3 extends over 17 amino acids. The V gene's germline CDR1 is SGHNT and CDR2 YENEEA. The CDR3 DNA follows: TGTGCCAGCAGCTCCCTCCCAAGAGGGAGGCCCTACAATGAGCAGTTCTTC. Protein product: CASSSLPRGRPYNEQFF.

The chain recombines TRBV9 with TRBJ1-1; D perhaps matches TRBD1 (6 bases). In germline, CDR1 is SGDLS, CDR2 YYNGEE. V lost 0 bases to trimming and J lost 0 bases, with 9 bases between them. This CDR3 is 15 amino acids long. The CDR3 reads CASSVGTALNTEAFF. In DNA, the CDR3 is TGTGCCAGCAGCGTAGGGACAGCATTGAACACTGAAGCTTTCTTT.

This chain uses TRBV7-3 with TRBJ1-2; D possibly corresponds to TRBD1 (6 bases). This CDR3 has 15 amino acids. The V end was cut by 1 base, the J end by 0 bases, with 9 bases between. The V gene's germline CDR1 is SGHTA and CDR2 FQGTGA. This CDR3 reads CASSLMGDTNYGYTF. CDR3 nucleotides: TGTGCCAGCAGCTTAATGGGGGACACTAACTATGGCTACACCTTC.

There are many counts of this clonotype. The chain recombines TRBV5-6 with TRBJ1-1, with TRBD1 matching 9 bases. The V gene end was trimmed by 4 bases and the J gene end by 2 bases; junction bases not matched to a gene: 6. CDR1 and CDR2 (germline): SGHDT, YYEEEE. CDR3 length equals 15 residues. In nucleotides, the CDR3 is TGTGCCAGCAGCAAACAGGGGGCCCCCAACACTGAAGCTTTCTTT. Its translation is CASSKQGAPNTEAFF.

This clonotype was observed at least ten times. The CDR3 here is CATSRDAKSGPLHF. CDR3 sequence (DNA): TGTGCCACCAGCAGAGATGCAAAGAGTGGACCCCTCCACTTT. The chain recombines TRBV15 with TRBJ1-6; D remains ambiguous. Between the trimmed V and J ends, which lost 0 bases and 12 bases, there was a span of 12 bases. From germline, CDR1 is LNHNV and CDR2 YYDKDF (reference sequence). CDR3 length equals 14 residues.

The sample holds many counts of this clonotype. V and J are TRBV11-3 and TRBJ2-1; D not certain. The germline V and J ends were trimmed by 3 bases and 6 bases, with 9 bases remaining between them. The CDR3 runs 13 residues. CDR1 is SGHNT and CDR2 is YENEEA in the germline V gene. CDR3 protein: CASSLGYSNEQFF. The DNA for the CDR3 is TGTGCCAGCAGCTTGGGATACTCCAATGAGCAGTTCTTC.

In its sample, this clonotype was seen many times. The CDR3 here is CSARDARAGTDTQYF. In DNA form, the CDR3 reads TGCAGTGCTAGAGATGCCCGGGCTGGCACAGATACGCAGTATTTT. The gene calls are TRBV20-1 and TRBJ2-3, with D hard to call. Looked up from germline, CDR1 is DFQATT and CDR2 is SNEGSKA (reference sequence). CDR3 length: 15 amino acids. V was shortened by 0 bases and J by 1 base, with 11 bases between the two germline ends.

The V and J genes are TRBV5-1 and TRBJ2-1; 10 bases are shared with TRBD2. There are 19 residues in the CDR3. Germline V gives CDR1 SGHRS, CDR2 YFSETQ. Unmatched junction bases numbered 14, after V lost 4 bases and J lost 1 base. CDR3 residues: CASSDTISGRLQSYNEQFF. CDR3 nucleotide sequence: TGCGCCAGCAGCGATACTATTAGCGGGAGGCTTCAATCCTACAATGAGCAGTTCTTC.

The sample holds many counts of this clonotype. The V and J genes are TRBV7-9 and TRBJ2-7, with D unresolved. In germline, CDR1 is SEHNR, CDR2 FQNEAQ (reference sequence). V was shortened by 1 base and J by 3 bases, with 13 bases between the two germline ends. The CDR3 consists of 15 residues. For the CDR3, the DNA is TGTGCCAGCAGCTTAGGGCCAGGAAAAAACTACGAGCAGTACTTC. It is translated as CASSLGPGKNYEQYF.

This clonotype was seen at least ten times. V gene TRBV28 combines with J gene TRBJ2-1; TRBD1 or TRBD2 may be the D gene (6 bases each). V lost 6 bases and J lost 5, with 20 bases in between. The CDR3 extends over 16 amino acids. CDR1 and CDR2 from the germline V gene are MDHEN and SYDVKM. The DNA of the CDR3 is TGTGCCAGCAGAACGGGGGACACTCCCGGGGACAATGAGCAGTTCTTC. Translating it yields CASRTGDTPGDNEQFF. Variable domain in full (rest from reference TRBV28 and TRBJ2-1): DVKVTQSSRYLVKRTGEKVFLECVQDMDHENMFWYRQDPGLGLRLIYFSYDVKMKEKGDIPEGYSVSREKKERFSLILESASTNQTSMYLCASRTGDTPGDNEQFFGPGTRLTVL.

This clonotype was detected many times. The chain carries TRBV12-5 and TRBJ1-4; D uncertain. Trimming took 3 bases from V and 0 from J, leaving 14 bases between them. Germline V CDR1 and CDR2: LGHNT, FRNRAP. This CDR3 has 17 amino acids. CDR3 nucleotide sequence: TGTGCTAGTGGTTTTTGGACCGCCGCCTCAACTAATGAAAAACTGTTTTTT. This sequence encodes CASGFWTAASTNEKLFF.

This clonotype was seen at least ten times. V gene TRBV7-2 combines with J gene TRBJ2-7; a possible D gene is TRBD2 (7 bases). The V end lost 7 bases, the J end lost 2 bases, and 24 bases lay between the germline ends. The germline V gene has CDR1 SGHTA and CDR2 FQGNSA. This CDR3 region has 17 residues. The CDR3 sequence is CASTKFWGGPQTYEQYF. CDR3 DNA: TGTGCCAGCACCAAATTCTGGGGGGGCCCCCAAACCTACGAGCAGTACTTC.

In this sample, this clonotype turned up many times. This chain uses TRBV6-1 with TRBJ2-1, with 8 bases aligning to TRBD1. There are 14 residues in the CDR3. Losses at the gene ends were 8 bases for V and 6 bases for J; bases not matched to a gene: 9. Germline assignment: CDR1 MNHNS and CDR2 SASEGT. The CDR3 DNA follows: TGTGCCAGCCTTTTGCCAGGGGGCATCAATGAGCAGTTCTTC. Translation gives CASLLPGGINEQFF.